The 20 T cell receptor beta chains listed next were all sequenced from one sample in a study of blood T cell repertoires in COVID-19. Only in-frame clones appear in the TCRdb table, and some are missing; sequencing was by immunoSEQ multiplex PCR. The profile shows about 160,000 clones, approximately 79% of them singletons. Sequencing was performed on PBMCs or T cells enriched from blood (not recorded which). The source is a man in his fifties who had recovered from COVID-19.

The chain is built from TRBV11-2 and TRBJ2-1; D may be TRBD2 (5 bases). The CDR3 spans 14 residues. V lost 3 bases, J lost 7 bases, and 13 bases lay in between. Germline CDR1 reads SGHAT; CDR2 reads FQNNGV. The CDR3 coding sequence is TGTGCCAGCAGCTTTCCTGACGGGAAAAATGAGCAGTTCTTC. Translation: CASSFPDGKNEQFF.

V gene TRBV6-5 combines with J gene TRBJ2-2; TRBD2 is a possible D gene (6 bases). CDR3 length: 15 residues. Per germline, CDR1 MNHEY and CDR2 SVGAGI. V lost 4 bases and J lost 6, with 15 bases in between. In nucleotides, the CDR3 is TGTGCCAGCAGTTCGGGACTCCAGGGTCCCGGGGAGCTGTTTTTT. It codes for CASSSGLQGPGELFF.

The J gene is TRBJ2-5, the V gene TRBV11-2, with 8 positions matching TRBD2. The CDR3 length is 15 residues. V was pared by 3 bases and J by 3 bases, with 6 bases of the junction left unmatched. The germline V gene has CDR1 SGHAT and CDR2 FQNNGV. The CDR3, as DNA: TGTGCCAGCAGCTTCGGGGGGGGATTCAAAGAGACCCAGTACTTC. Translation: CASSFGGGFKETQYF.

CDR3 sequence: CASSYGLAGGFIYEQYF. In DNA, the CDR3 is TGTGCCAGCAGCTACGGACTAGCGGGGGGGTTTATCTACGAGCAGTACTTC. The gene calls are TRBV5-5 and TRBJ2-7, with 15 bases fitting TRBD2. CDR3 length: 17 amino acids. CDR1 is SGHKS and CDR2 is YYEKEE in the germline V gene (reference sequence). The junction had 7 bases not matched to a gene; V was cut back by 3 bases and J by 3 bases.

The J gene is TRBJ1-2, the V gene TRBV18, with 8 bases aligning to TRBD1. The CDR3 is 15 residues long. Germline V lookup: CDR1 KGHSH, CDR2 LQKENI. With 0 bases clipped from V and 4 bases from J, the junction kept 4 bases outside the gene matches. The CDR3 nucleotides read TGTGCCAGCTCACCACCGGACAGGGAGACCTATGGCTACACCTTC. Translating it yields CASSPPDRETYGYTF. Together with reference TRBV18 and TRBJ1-2, the CDR3 gives the full variable domain: NAGVMQNPRHLVRRRGQEARLRCSPMKGHSHVYWYRQLPEEGLKFMVYLQKENIIDESGMPKERFSAEFPKEGPSILRIQQVVRGDSAAYFCASSPPDRETYGYTFGSGTRLTVV.

This clone was recorded a few times. The chain carries TRBV7-2 and TRBJ1-2; 8 bases match TRBD1. This CDR3 spans 13 amino acids. V was pared by 4 bases and J by 4 bases, with 2 bases of the junction left unmatched. CDR1 and CDR2 (germline): SGHTA, FQGNSA. The CDR3 DNA sequence: TGTGCCAGCAGCTCGGGACAGGCCTATGGCTACACCTTC. Translation gives CASSSGQAYGYTF.

This rearrangement joins TRBV11-3 to TRBJ2-5; the D gene is possibly TRBD1 (6 bases). V lost 5 bases and J 3 bases, leaving 16 bases between the germline ends. This CDR3 comprises 15 residues. CDR1 and CDR2 from the germline V gene are SGHNT and YENEEA. The CDR3, as DNA: TGTGCCAGCAGCAACAGAGGACAGATGGAAGAGACCCAGTACTTC. Residues: CASSNRGQMEETQYF.

The V call is TRBV11-3, the J call TRBJ2-1; tentatively, D is TRBD1 (5 bases). V was pared by 4 bases and J by 4 bases, with 8 bases between. Per the germline V gene, CDR1 is SGHNT and CDR2 is YENEEA. The CDR3 runs to 13 residues. This CDR3 is CASSWTKYNEQFF. The CDR3 DNA sequence: TGTGCCAGCAGCTGGACAAAGTACAATGAGCAGTTCTTC.

This chain joins TRBV15 and TRBJ2-2; D might be TRBD2 (6 bases). The CDR3 contains 15 residues. CDR1 is LNHNV and CDR2 is YYDKDF in the germline V gene (reference sequence). Trimming pared 5 bases from V and 6 bases from J, leaving 16 bases between. The CDR3, as DNA: TGTGCCACCAGCGGACTCGGGGGAACGGCCGGGGAGCTGTTTTTT. Its protein product is CATSGLGGTAGELFF.

V usage is TRBV6-2 or TRBV6-3 and J usage is TRBJ1-5; perhaps TRBD1 as D (5 bases). Per the germline V gene, CDR1 is MNHEY and CDR2 is SVGEGT. CDR3 size: 19 residues. V was trimmed by 0 bases and J by 3 bases, leaving 21 bases between them. CDR3 protein: CASSYSSSHRIRDNQPQHF. In DNA form, the CDR3 reads TGTGCCAGCAGTTACTCGAGCTCCCACAGGATCCGTGACAATCAGCCCCAGCATTTT.

The chain links TRBV7-2 to TRBJ2-3; weak D call: TRBD2 (6 bases). Germline V CDR1 and CDR2: SGHTA, FQGNSA. V was pared by 5 bases and J by 0 bases, with 18 bases between. The CDR3 is 17 residues long. The CDR3 is CASSTVEGRASTDTQYF. Written as DNA, the CDR3 is TGTGCCAGCAGCACCGTGGAGGGACGGGCTAGCACAGATACGCAGTATTTT.

The chain uses TRBV27 and TRBJ1-2; 11 positions match TRBD1. This CDR3 contains 15 residues. Germline V gives CDR1 MNHEY, CDR2 SMNVEV (reference sequence). The ends lost 4 bases at V and 7 bases at J; junction bases unmatched: 8. The CDR3 sequence: CASSSPDRGLGGYTF. The CDR3 DNA is TGTGCCAGCAGTTCCCCGGACAGGGGGCTTGGTGGCTACACCTTC.

This rearrangement joins TRBV14 to TRBJ2-1; 9 bases are shared with TRBD2. In germline, CDR1 is SGHDN, CDR2 FVKESK. Trimming removed 4 bases from V and 3 bases from J; junction bases left unmatched: 4. The CDR3 is 15 amino acids. CDR3 sequence reads: CASSRSSGVYNEQFF. The CDR3 coding sequence is TGTGCCAGCAGCCGATCTAGCGGGGTCTACAATGAGCAGTTCTTC.

CDR3 DNA: TGTGCCAGCTCACCACCGGGACTAGCGTTCAATGAGCAGTTCTTC. This translates into CASSPPGLAFNEQFF. The chain links TRBV18 to TRBJ2-1; 10 bases line up with TRBD2. Losses at the gene ends were 0 bases for V and 6 bases for J; bases not matched to a gene: 2. This CDR3 has 15 residues. Per germline, CDR1 KGHSH and CDR2 LQKENI. Variable domain in full (rest from reference TRBV18 and TRBJ2-1): NAGVMQNPRHLVRRRGQEARLRCSPMKGHSHVYWYRQLPEEGLKFMVYLQKENIIDESGMPKERFSAEFPKEGPSILRIQQVVRGDSAAYFCASSPPGLAFNEQFFGPGTRLTVL.

The gene calls are TRBV11-3 and TRBJ1-1; D not resolved. V gave up 3 bases and J gave up 0 bases, with 5 bases separating them. Germline CDR1 SGHNT, CDR2 YENEEA. The CDR3 is 13 amino acids. The CDR3 here is CASSFTVNTEAFF. The CDR3 DNA is TGTGCCAGCAGCTTCACAGTGAACACTGAAGCTTTCTTT.

This clone has only a few counts. CDR3 nucleotides: TGTGCCAGCAGTTACTCCGGACAGAGGATTCAGTACTTC. This sequence encodes CASSYSGQRIQYF. The chain is built from TRBV6-2 or TRBV6-3 and TRBJ2-4; D is possibly TRBD1 (6 bases). The CDR3 loop spans 13 amino acids. Looked up from germline, CDR1 is MNHEY and CDR2 is SVGEGT. Deletions cut 0 bases from V and 10 bases from J, with 10 bases between.

The rearrangement links TRBV4-3 to TRBJ1-5; the D is unclear. The V end lost 1 base, the J end lost 2 bases, and 15 bases lay between the germline ends. The CDR3 consists of 17 residues. The germline CDR1 and CDR2 sequences are LGHNA and YSLEER. The CDR3 DNA follows: TGCGCCAGCAGCCAAGCGTGGGTGGGCATGGGCAATCAGCCCCAGCATTTT. Protein sequence: CASSQAWVGMGNQPQHF.

The chain uses TRBV2 and TRBJ1-5, with D unclear. V lost 1 base, J lost 3 bases, and 10 bases lay in between. From germline, CDR1 is SNHLY and CDR2 FYNNEI. The CDR3 contains 15 residues. CDR3 in amino acids: CASSEGSSPNQPQHF. The CDR3 DNA follows: TGTGCCAGCAGTGAAGGGTCGAGCCCCAATCAGCCCCAGCATTTT. The full variable domain, its missing parts supplied by reference TRBV2 and TRBJ1-5, is EPEVTQTPSHQVTQMGQEVILRCVPISNHLYFYWYRQILGQKVEFLVSFYNNEISEKSEIFDDQFSVERPDGSNFTLKIRSTKLEDSAMYFCASSEGSSPNQPQHFGDGTRLSIL.

V is TRBV3-1 (or the pseudogene TRBV3-2) and J is TRBJ2-7; tentatively, D is TRBD1 (5 bases). Trimming cost V 1 base and J 2 bases, with 12 bases left between them. Germline V lookup: CDR1 LGHDT, CDR2 YNNKEL (reference sequence). The CDR3 is 15 residues long. CDR3 in amino acids: CASSQVFQGPYEQYF. DNA of the CDR3: TGTGCCAGCAGCCAAGTTTTCCAGGGCCCCTACGAGCAGTACTTC.

This clone was detected only once. The rearrangement uses TRBV9 and TRBJ1-1; the D gene is possibly TRBD1 (5 bases). The CDR3 length is 16 residues. Trimming removed 0 bases from V and 0 bases from J, with 12 bases in between. Germline V gene data show CDR1 as SGDLS and CDR2 as YYNGEE. The CDR3 nucleotides are TGTGCCAGCAGCGTAGTAGGAGGGGTGATGAACACTGAAGCTTTCTTT. Amino acid sequence: CASSVVGGVMNTEAFF.